The 22 T cell receptor beta chains in this list originate from one sample, sequenced in a study of CD8 T cells in ankylosing spondylitis. TCRdb recomputed calls from the 5' RACE reads with MiXCR, one row per CDR3 protein. The sample carries 120,000 to 150,000 distinct CDR3 sequences, 7% to 10% recorded once. Sequenced input: synovial fluid, either unsorted or a sorted T cell fraction (not recorded which). The receptor source for this set is a male donor with ankylosing spondylitis.

The chain employs TRBV5-4 and TRBJ2-2; 8 bases map to TRBD1. The CDR3 runs to 15 residues. Trimming cost V 3 bases and J 7 bases; bases outside gene matches: 8. Germline V gene sequence: CDR1 SGHNT, CDR2 YYREEE (reference sequence). CDR3 protein: CASSSQDRADGELFF. In DNA, the CDR3 is TGTGCCAGCAGCTCCCAGGACAGGGCGGACGGGGAGCTGTTTTTT.

The CDR3 reads CASSLYEGQPQHF. DNA for the CDR3: TGTGCCAGCAGCTTATATGAGGGTCAGCCCCAGCATTTT. The chain couples TRBV7-9 to TRBJ1-5; D is unresolved. The germline V gene has CDR1 SEHNR and CDR2 FQNEAQ (reference sequence). This CDR3 is built from 13 residues. Trimming removed 2 bases at V and 6 bases at J, with 8 bases between.

This clonotype was seen at least ten times. The chain uses TRBV6-1 and TRBJ2-7; a possible D gene is TRBD1 (6 bases). The CDR3 spans 13 residues. V lost 5 bases and J 4 bases, leaving 12 bases between the germline ends. The germline CDR1 and CDR2 sequences are MNHNS and SASEGT. The CDR3 reads CASSPGAPYEQYF. The CDR3 DNA sequence: TGTGCCAGCAGTCCAGGGGCCCCTTACGAGCAGTACTTC.

This clonotype was counted a few times. The J gene is TRBJ2-7, the V gene TRBV20-1, with a weak D call TRBD2 (6 bases). V lost 3 bases to trimming and J lost 9 bases, with 9 bases between them. Germline V gene data show CDR1 as DFQATT and CDR2 as SNEGSKA (reference sequence). The CDR3 has 10 amino acids. Here the CDR3 reads CSARHGGQYF. CDR3 in DNA: TGCAGTGCTAGGCACGGGGGGCAGTACTTC.

This sequence joins TRBV29-1 and TRBJ2-1; D assignment may be TRBD1 or TRBD2 (7 bases each). V shed 3 bases and J shed 4 bases, with 16 bases lying between them. Germline CDR1 SQVTM, CDR2 ANQGSEA. This CDR3 comprises 15 residues. The CDR3 DNA is TGCAGCGTTGAGTCTCAGGGGGGGGGATACAATGAGCAGTTCTTC. Translating it yields CSVESQGGGYNEQFF.

This clonotype was counted only a few times. V and J are TRBV27 and TRBJ1-1; 8 bases agree with TRBD1. The CDR3 sequence is 15 residues long. With V trimmed by 2 bases and J by 2 bases, 4 bases remained unmatched. Germline V lookup: CDR1 MNHEY, CDR2 SMNVEV (reference sequence). The CDR3: CASSLGQGGNTEAFF. For the CDR3, the DNA is TGTGCCAGCAGTTTAGGACAGGGAGGTAACACTGAAGCTTTCTTT.

This clonotype was recorded at least ten times. V is TRBV18 and J is TRBJ1-5, with 7 bases fitting TRBD1. V lost 6 bases and J lost 3; bases outside the gene matches: 5. Per the germline V gene, CDR1 is KGHSH and CDR2 is LQKENI. CDR3 length equals 14 residues. CDR3 protein: CASSDRNSNQPQHF. CDR3 in DNA: TGTGCCAGCTCGGACAGGAATTCCAATCAGCCCCAGCATTTT.

V and J are TRBV28 and TRBJ2-3, with D unclear. V was pared by 1 base and J by 2 bases, with 10 bases between. The CDR3 sequence is 15 residues long. The germline gives CDR1 MDHEN, CDR2 SYDVKM. CDR3 DNA: TGTGCCAGCAGTTTATTAGTAGGTTACACAGATACGCAGTATTTT. Protein product: CASSLLVGYTDTQYF.

This clonotype was counted many times. V and J are TRBV9 and TRBJ1-6; D ambiguous. Per the germline V gene, CDR1 is SGDLS and CDR2 is YYNGEE. CDR3 length equals 15 residues. Trimming shortened V by 0 bases and J by 5 bases, and 9 bases separated the two germline ends. For the CDR3, the DNA is TGTGCCAGCAGCGTAGAAGGAGGCGATAATTCACCCCTCCACTTT. It encodes CASSVEGGDNSPLHF.

The chain recombines TRBV6-2 or TRBV6-3 with TRBJ2-1; a weak D match, TRBD2 (6 bases). Germline V lookup: CDR1 MNHEY, CDR2 SVGEGT. The length of the CDR3 is 15 residues. Trimming left V 4 bases short and J 4 bases short, with 14 bases between. CDR3 loop: CASSSIGTLYNEQFF. The CDR3 DNA follows: TGTGCCAGCAGTTCTATAGGGACTCTATACAATGAGCAGTTCTTC.

The gene calls are TRBV28 and TRBJ2-1; 7 bases are a match to TRBD2. Trimming cost V 0 bases and J 5 bases; bases outside gene matches: 10. Germline CDR1 reads MDHEN; CDR2 reads SYDVKM. This CDR3 comprises 17 residues. The CDR3 sequence is CASSLWTAGRANNEQFF. CDR3 coding DNA: TGTGCCAGCAGTTTATGGACGGCAGGGAGGGCAAACAATGAGCAGTTCTTC. The entire variable domain, with the rest obtained from reference TRBV28 and TRBJ2-1, is as follows: DVKVTQSSRYLVKRTGEKVFLECVQDMDHENMFWYRQDPGLGLRLIYFSYDVKMKEKGDIPEGYSVSREKKERFSLILESASTNQTSMYLCASSLWTAGRANNEQFFGPGTRLTVL.

The chain recombines TRBV15 with TRBJ2-4; tentatively, D is TRBD1 or TRBD2 (6 bases each). Germline CDR1 LNHNV, CDR2 YYDKDF (reference sequence). This CDR3 has 16 residues. Trimming removed 3 bases at V and 0 bases at J, with 12 bases between. The CDR3 bases are TGTGCCACCAGCAGCGGTGGGGGGCTAGCCAAAAACATTCAGTACTTC. It yields the protein CATSSGGGLAKNIQYF.

This clonotype came up many times. V usage is TRBV4-2 and J usage is TRBJ2-1, with 8 nucleotides matching TRBD1. The germline gives CDR1 LGHNA, CDR2 YNFKEQ. The V segment lost 5 bases and the J segment 7 bases; nucleotides outside the gene matches: 13. The length of the CDR3 is 16 residues. CDR3 sequence (DNA): TGTGCCAGCAGCAGACGCGGGACAGGAGAGAATAATGAGCAGTTCTTC. Residues: CASSRRGTGENNEQFF.

This clonotype was seen repeatedly, ten times or more. This chain connects TRBV6-5 to TRBJ1-1; D is perhaps TRBD1 (5 bases). Trimming stripped 3 bases from V and 8 bases from J, with 16 bases between. Germline CDR1 is MNHEY and CDR2 is SVGAGI. The CDR3 length is 14 residues. The chain's CDR3 is CASSYLSVGDEAFF. The DNA for the CDR3 is TGTGCCAGCAGTTATTTATCCGTGGGGGACGAAGCTTTCTTT.

At least ten counts were recorded for this clonotype. This chain joins TRBV15 and TRBJ1-4; unclear D gene. CDR3 size: 14 residues. The V and J ends lost 0 bases and 13 bases respectively, with 15 bases between them. Germline V lookup: CDR1 LNHNV, CDR2 YYDKDF (reference sequence). The CDR3 sequence: CATSRDALARGLFF. The DNA for the CDR3 is TGTGCCACCAGCAGAGATGCCCTCGCAAGAGGACTGTTTTTT.

This clonotype was observed at least ten times. CDR3 bases: TGCGCCAGCAGCTTGGATCCGGCAGGACAGAGCTCTGGGGCCAACGTCCTGACTTTC. The encoded protein is CASSLDPAGQSSGANVLTF. The J gene is TRBJ2-6, the V gene TRBV5-1, with D maybe TRBD1 (6 bases). The V and J ends lost 0 bases and 0 bases respectively, with 16 bases between them. Looked up from germline, CDR1 is SGHRS and CDR2 is YFSETQ. The CDR3 is made up of 19 amino acids.

This clonotype was counted at least ten times. The chain is built from TRBV7-9 and TRBJ2-1, with TRBD2 matching 10 bases. This CDR3 has 16 residues. CDR1 is SEHNR, CDR2 FQNEAQ, per germline (reference sequence). After removal of 3 bases from V and 9 bases from J, the junction contained 11 bases not matched to a gene. In DNA form, the CDR3 reads TGTGCCAGCAGCTTGGCGCTAGCGGGGGCCTACGGTGAGCAGTTCTTC. Translation gives CASSLALAGAYGEQFF.

The chain has TRBV28 and TRBJ1-6; D perhaps matches TRBD1 (5 bases). The CDR3 covers 12 residues. The germline V gene encodes CDR1 MDHEN and CDR2 SYDVKM. Trimming removed 4 bases from V and 18 bases from J, with 16 bases in between. CDR3 residues: CASSWYRRDPHF. The CDR3 DNA reads TGTGCCAGCAGTTGGTATCGACGGGACCCCCACTTT.

The chain combines TRBV20-1 with TRBJ2-3; possibly TRBD2 for D (7 bases). The germline gives CDR1 DFQATT, CDR2 SNEGSKA (reference sequence). The CDR3 has 16 residues. V was clipped by 0 bases and J by 5 bases, with 18 bases between them. The CDR3 region is CSARDLLQGGGDTQYF. CDR3 bases: TGCAGTGCTAGAGATCTTTTACAGGGCGGGGGAGATACGCAGTATTTT.

The CDR3 is CASGTGGYEQYF. CDR3 nucleotide sequence: TGTGCCAGCGGGACAGGGGGCTACGAGCAGTACTTC. The chain uses TRBV3-1 and TRBJ2-7; TRBD1 agrees at 11 bases. Per germline, CDR1 LGHDT and CDR2 YNNKEL (reference sequence). The ends lost 8 bases at V and 3 bases at J; junction bases unmatched: 0. The CDR3 is 12 residues long.

V usage is TRBV30 and J usage is TRBJ2-1; D not certain. The germline V and J ends were trimmed by 2 bases and 8 bases, with 13 bases remaining between them. The germline V gene encodes CDR1 GTSNPN and CDR2 SVGIG (reference sequence). The CDR3 is made up of 13 amino acids. CDR3 region: CAWSKFSRDEQFF. CDR3 nucleotides: TGTGCCTGGAGTAAGTTTTCGCGAGATGAGCAGTTCTTC.

This clonotype rates as large. J is TRBJ2-3 and V is TRBV20-1; maybe TRBD1 (5 bases). The germline V and J ends were trimmed by 0 bases and 4 bases, with 8 bases remaining between them. The CDR3 is 13 residues long. Germline assignment: CDR1 DFQATT and CDR2 SNEGSKA (reference sequence). The CDR3 sequence is CSARDWGPDTQYF. The CDR3 DNA reads as TGCAGTGCTAGAGACTGGGGCCCAGATACGCAGTATTTT.